This TCR beta chain came from a study of OX40 agonist ivuxolimab in advanced cancers. About the research overall: Patients were 82.7% male with ages roughly 20 to 80, mean 60. Broader study findings: At 0.1 to 3.0 mg/kg, CD4+ and CD8+ blood T cells expanded clonally by week 6. Expanded clones were, on average, more numerous in CD8+ T cells than in CD4+. Partial responders at 0.1-3.0 mg/kg showed near-lowest clonal expansion.

V was trimmed by 2 bases and J by 1 base, leaving 8 bases between them. CDR3 length equals 14 residues. Germline values: CDR1 SGHRS, CDR2 YFSETQ. The assay was immunoSEQ multiplex PCR, and TCRdb's table has in-frame clones only and misses some. The profile shows tens of thousands of clones, about 90% of them singletons. As to this clone: Its antigen is not known.

The chain combines TRBV5-1 with TRBJ2-3; TRBD2 is a possible D gene (6 bases). The sequence was obtained from an adult with an advanced solid tumor such as melanoma, head and neck, liver or kidney cancer. This sample comprised CD4+ or CD8+ T cells sorted from blood, obtained in a trial of the OX40 agonist ivuxolimab. The CDR3 sequence is CASSLGTGTDTQYF. CDR3 coding DNA: TGCGCCAGCAGCTTAGGGACTGGCACAGATACGCAGTATTTT.